These 29 T cell receptor beta chains came from one sample sequenced in a study of T cell responses to AZD1222 COVID-19 vaccine (dated by TCRdb to about 2021). Preparation of the library involved the immunoSEQ multiplex PCR assay. TCRdb stores this immuneACCESS table with in-frame sequences only. Part of the clones is absent; in the studies checked, under half of the shortfall reflects unresolved V genes, and no reason is known for the rest. This sample has 110,000 or so clones in its table, and around 83% of those were observed once. About 3% of the sample is in the top ten clones. The time point label on this specimen signifies: about 28 days (+/-7) after the second vaccine dose. The sample here was peripheral blood, taken 28 days after the second AZD1222 dose. The receptors come from an adult who received the AZD1222 COVID-19 vaccine.

This clone has only one observation. The chain uses TRBV7-9 and TRBJ1-4; D unclear. Trimming took 5 bases from V and 4 from J, leaving 14 bases between them. From germline, CDR1 is SEHNR and CDR2 FQNEAQ (reference sequence). The CDR3 contains 15 residues. The CDR3 spells CASSREMVFNEKLFF. The DNA for the CDR3 is TGTGCCAGCAGCCGGGAGATGGTCTTTAATGAAAAACTGTTTTTT.

This chain joins TRBV5-4 and TRBJ1-2, with D possibly being TRBD1 (6 bases). CDR3 size: 14 residues. V lost 6 bases and J 3 bases, leaving 15 bases between the germline ends. Germline values: CDR1 SGHNT, CDR2 YYREEE (reference sequence). CDR3 sequence: CASKSGTKDYGYTF. The CDR3 DNA is TGTGCCAGCAAATCCGGGACAAAAGACTATGGCTACACCTTC. The variable domain in full, completed from reference TRBV5-4 and TRBJ1-2, reads ETGVTQSPTHLIKTRGQQVTLRCSSQSGHNTVSWYQQALGQGPQFIFQYYREEENGRGNFPPRFSGLQFPNYSSELNVNALELDDSALYLCASKSGTKDYGYTFGSGTRLTVV.

The chain is built from TRBV4-1 and TRBJ1-4; D is perhaps TRBD1 (6 bases). Per germline, CDR1 MGHRA and CDR2 YSYEKL. V gave up 0 bases and J gave up 7 bases, with 15 bases separating them. CDR3 length: 16 amino acids. CDR3 sequence: CASSQDPRGAGEKLFF. CDR3 coding DNA: TGCGCCAGCAGCCAAGATCCTCGGGGGGCTGGTGAAAAACTGTTTTTT.

This chain connects TRBV5-1 to TRBJ1-6; weak D call: TRBD1 (6 bases). V was cut by 7 bases and J by 1 base, with 15 bases left in between. This CDR3 contains 16 residues. Germline V lookup: CDR1 SGHRS, CDR2 YFSETQ. CDR3 nucleotide sequence: TGCGCCAGCTCAAGGGGGAGGCAATCCTATAATTCACCCCTCCACTTT. This translates into CASSRGRQSYNSPLHF.

The V gene is TRBV18, the J gene TRBJ1-4; no definite D call. From germline, CDR1 is KGHSH and CDR2 LQKENI. The CDR3 is 14 amino acids. With 5 bases removed from V and 3 bases from J, the gap between germline ends came to 10 bases. The CDR3 spells CASSSPRPNEKLFF. CDR3 DNA sequence: TGTGCCAGCTCAAGCCCCAGGCCTAATGAAAAACTGTTTTTT.

The V call is TRBV19, the J call TRBJ1-1; D perhaps matches TRBD1 (6 bases). V lost 4 bases and J 0 bases, leaving 15 bases between the germline ends. The CDR3 sequence is 16 residues long. Germline V lookup: CDR1 LNHDA, CDR2 SQIVND (reference sequence). Here the CDR3 reads CASSRTGTSLNTEAFF. In nucleotides, the CDR3 is TGTGCCAGTAGTAGGACCGGGACATCTCTGAACACTGAAGCTTTCTTT.

The CDR3 is CASSISGTGNTGELFF. CDR3 sequence (DNA): TGTGCCAGCAGCATATCCGGGACAGGGAACACCGGGGAGCTGTTTTTT. The rearrangement joins TRBV11-2 to TRBJ2-2, with 8 bases fitting TRBD1. Germline V gene data show CDR1 as SGHAT and CDR2 as FQNNGV. The CDR3 has 16 amino acids. The V and J ends lost 5 bases and 1 base, in that order; junction bases with no gene match: 6.

V usage is TRBV19 and J usage is TRBJ1-1; D may be TRBD1 (5 bases). Per germline, CDR1 LNHDA and CDR2 SQIVND (reference sequence). The CDR3 totals 14 residues. Trimming cost V 2 bases and J 1 base, with 8 bases left between them. CDR3: CASSIRGANTEAFF. In DNA form, the CDR3 reads TGTGCCAGTAGTATAAGAGGGGCGAACACTGAAGCTTTCTTT.

The chain links TRBV3-1 (or the pseudogene TRBV3-2) to TRBJ1-1; D might be TRBD1 (6 bases). Per germline, CDR1 LGHDT and CDR2 YNNKEL (reference sequence). Between the trimmed V and J ends, which lost 4 bases and 6 bases, there was a span of 9 bases. The CDR3 has 12 amino acids. The CDR3 DNA is TGTGCCAGCAGCCGGGGGGGCCCTGAAGCTTTCTTT. As protein: CASSRGGPEAFF.

V usage is TRBV27 and J usage is TRBJ1-2; D ambiguous. Trimming took 3 bases from V and 6 from J, leaving 17 bases between them. CDR1 and CDR2 from the germline V gene are MNHEY and SMNVEV (reference sequence). CDR3 length: 15 residues. CDR3 sequence (DNA): TGTGCCAGCAGTTTTCTTTCGGCAGGCAGGCATGGCTACACCTTC. Its protein product is CASSFLSAGRHGYTF.

CDR3 region: CASSQPNQPQHF. The CDR3 region has the DNA TGTGCCAGCAGTCAACCAAATCAGCCCCAGCATTTT. The chain recombines TRBV6-2 or TRBV6-3 with TRBJ1-5; D not certain. Germline values: CDR1 MNHEY, CDR2 SVGEGT. CDR3 length: 12 residues. V was clipped by 5 bases and J by 4 bases, with 6 bases between them.

The CDR3, as DNA: TGTGCCTGGAGTGCTCACCGGGACGTCTTAAATTCACCCCTCCACTTT. Its translation is CAWSAHRDVLNSPLHF. The genes are TRBV30 and TRBJ1-6; tentative D call: TRBD1 (5 bases). This CDR3 is 16 amino acids long. The germline gives CDR1 GTSNPN, CDR2 SVGIG (reference sequence). V gave up 1 base and J gave up 7 bases, with 17 bases separating them.

V usage is TRBV19 and J usage is TRBJ1-5; 8 nucleotides line up with TRBD1. Trimming removed 1 base from V and 9 bases from J; junction bases left unmatched: 5. The CDR3 loop spans 14 amino acids. CDR1 LNHDA and CDR2 SQIVND come from the germline V gene (reference sequence). The CDR3 DNA reads as TGTGCCAGTAGTATAGCAGGGGACAGGTGGCCCCAGCATTTT. It is translated as CASSIAGDRWPQHF.

This chain links TRBV5-1 with TRBJ1-2; 7 bases fit TRBD1. Germline CDR1 is SGHRS and CDR2 is YFSETQ. Trimming at V came to 4 bases and at J to 4 bases, leaving 7 bases not matched to a gene. This CDR3 contains 14 residues. CDR3 region: CASSEQGGLYGYTF. The CDR3 DNA is TGCGCCAGCAGCGAGCAGGGGGGACTCTATGGCTACACCTTC. The entire variable domain, with the rest obtained from reference TRBV5-1 and TRBJ1-2, is as follows: KAGVTQTPRYLIKTRGQQVTLSCSPISGHRSVSWYQQTPGQGLQFLFEYFSETQRNKGNFPGRFSGRQFSNSRSEMNVSTLELGDSALYLCASSEQGGLYGYTFGSGTRLTVV.

J is TRBJ1-2 and V is TRBV6-5, with D uncertain. The germline V gene has CDR1 MNHEY and CDR2 SVGAGI. Trimming pared 2 bases from V and 8 bases from J, leaving 9 bases between. The CDR3 is made up of 12 amino acids. CDR3 nucleotides: TGTGCCAGCAGTTACGACGGAGTCGGCTACACCTTC. Protein sequence: CASSYDGVGYTF.

The chain couples TRBV5-6 to TRBJ2-7; D is possibly TRBD2 (7 bases). The CDR3 covers 13 residues. The V and J ends lost 0 bases and 5 bases respectively, with 9 bases between them. The V gene's germline CDR1 is SGHDT and CDR2 YYEEEE. CDR3 amino acids: CASSLGGGDEQYF. For the CDR3, the DNA is TGTGCCAGCAGCTTGGGCGGGGGCGACGAGCAGTACTTC.

The chain uses TRBV29-1 and TRBJ2-1; 10 bases are shared with TRBD1. The CDR3 is 14 residues long. V was clipped by 6 bases and J by 0 bases; unmatched bases: 2. Germline V lookup: CDR1 SQVTM, CDR2 ANQGSEA. The CDR3 sequence: CSVGQGSSYNEQFF. CDR3 coding DNA: TGCAGCGTGGGACAGGGGAGCTCCTACAATGAGCAGTTCTTC.

The V gene is TRBV28, the J gene TRBJ2-7; D might be TRBD2 (6 bases). CDR3 length: 14 amino acids. The germline V and J ends were trimmed by 2 bases and 3 bases, with 11 bases remaining between them. Germline V gene lookup returns CDR1 MDHEN and CDR2 SYDVKM. The CDR3 here is CASSLGGEIYEQYF. CDR3 DNA sequence: TGTGCCAGCAGTTTAGGAGGGGAAATCTACGAGCAGTACTTC. The variable domain in full, completed from reference TRBV28 and TRBJ2-7, reads DVKVTQSSRYLVKRTGEKVFLECVQDMDHENMFWYRQDPGLGLRLIYFSYDVKMKEKGDIPEGYSVSREKKERFSLILESASTNQTSMYLCASSLGGEIYEQYFGPGTRLTVT.

The V gene is TRBV11-3, the J gene TRBJ2-7; D unresolved. Germline V lookup: CDR1 SGHNT, CDR2 YENEEA. V lost 2 bases to trimming and J lost 2 bases, with 7 bases between them. CDR3 length equals 13 residues. CDR3 protein: CASSLTAAYEQYF. The CDR3 coding sequence is TGTGCCAGCAGCTTAACGGCCGCCTACGAGCAGTACTTC. Combining the CDR3 with reference TRBV11-3 and TRBJ2-7 gives the whole variable domain EAGVVQSPRYKIIEKKQPVAFWCNPISGHNTLYWYLQNLGQGPELLIRYENEEAVDDSQLPKDRFSAERLKGVDSTLKIQPAELGDSAVYLCASSLTAAYEQYFGPGTRLTVT.

This chain connects TRBV7-2 to TRBJ1-4, with unresolved D. CDR3 size: 15 residues. CDR1 and CDR2 (germline): SGHTA, FQGNSA. The V and J ends lost 1 base and 5 bases respectively, with 11 bases between them. The CDR3 region is CASSLGDRSNEKLFF. In DNA, the CDR3 is TGTGCCAGCAGCTTAGGAGACCGGTCGAATGAAAAACTGTTTTTT.

The genes are TRBV19 and TRBJ1-3; a weak D match, TRBD1 (6 bases). With 5 bases removed from V and 14 bases from J, the gap between germline ends came to 16 bases. Germline loops: CDR1 LNHDA, CDR2 SQIVND (reference sequence). The CDR3 runs to 12 residues. CDR3 nucleotide sequence: TGTGCCAGTAGTCCAGGGGCCAGCGTCCTATATTTT. Its protein product is CASSPGASVLYF. Supplemented by reference TRBV19 and TRBJ1-3, the full variable domain reads DGGITQSPKYLFRKEGQNVTLSCEQNLNHDAMYWYRQDPGQGLRLIYYSQIVNDFQKGDIAEGYSVSREKKESFPLTVTSAQKNPTAFYLCASSPGASVLYFGEGSWLTVV.

This chain uses TRBV4-3 with TRBJ2-3; 8 bases map to TRBD1. CDR3 length equals 18 residues. Germline loops: CDR1 LGHNA, CDR2 YSLEER. V lost 2 bases and J lost 0; bases outside the gene matches: 10. The DNA for the CDR3 is TGCGCCAGCAGCCAAACGCCAGGGGGCGTACCTAGCACAGATACGCAGTATTTT. It codes for CASSQTPGGVPSTDTQYF.

The genes are TRBV10-3 and TRBJ1-2; D gene ambiguous. This CDR3 is built from 14 residues. Germline V gene lookup returns CDR1 ENHRY and CDR2 SYGVKD. The V end was cut by 0 bases, the J end by 4 bases, with 9 bases between. CDR3 bases: TGTGCCATCAGTGAGTCGGGGAGGACCTATGGCTACACCTTC. It encodes CAISESGRTYGYTF.

The chain uses TRBV7-9 and TRBJ2-3, with a possible D match to TRBD1 (6 bases). The germline V gene encodes CDR1 SEHNR and CDR2 FQNEAQ (reference sequence). This CDR3 has 15 amino acids. V lost 1 base and J lost 0, with 8 bases in between. The CDR3: CASSLGTVSTDTQYF. The CDR3 DNA is TGTGCCAGCAGCTTAGGGACAGTTAGCACAGATACGCAGTATTTT.

The rearrangement joins TRBV19 to TRBJ1-2; D unclear. V lost 5 bases and J 6 bases, leaving 16 bases between the germline ends. The CDR3 has 14 amino acids. Germline values: CDR1 LNHDA, CDR2 SQIVND (reference sequence). The CDR3 bases are TGTGCCAGTAGTCCAACCGGGGTTTTAAATGGCTACACCTTC. Protein: CASSPTGVLNGYTF.

The rearrangement uses TRBV3-1 (or the pseudogene TRBV3-2) and TRBJ1-6; D ambiguous. Trimming removed 1 base at V and 5 bases at J, with 3 bases between. Per germline, CDR1 LGHDT and CDR2 YNNKEL (reference sequence). The CDR3 has 13 amino acids. DNA for the CDR3: TGTGCCAGCAGCCAAGGCCATAATTCACCCCTCCACTTT. Its translation is CASSQGHNSPLHF.

The J gene is TRBJ2-7, the V gene TRBV3-1 (or the pseudogene TRBV3-2), with 7 bases lining up with TRBD1. V lost 1 base to trimming and J lost 6 bases; unmatched junction nucleotides: 6. The CDR3 loop spans 14 amino acids. The germline gives CDR1 LGHDT, CDR2 YNNKEL (reference sequence). CDR3 residues: CASSQVRGSGEQYF. The CDR3 DNA is TGTGCCAGCAGCCAAGTCAGGGGGTCGGGCGAGCAGTACTTC.

The V and J genes are TRBV6-5 and TRBJ2-7, with D tentatively TRBD1 or TRBD2 (5 bases each). Trimming cost V 4 bases and J 6 bases, with 13 bases left between them. The germline V gene has CDR1 MNHEY and CDR2 SVGAGI. The CDR3 sequence is 13 residues long. The CDR3 DNA reads as TGTGCCAGCAGTTGGTCGGAAGGGACCGAGCAGTACTTC. Amino acids: CASSWSEGTEQYF.

The chain has TRBV28 and TRBJ2-1, with 10 bases that match TRBD2. The V segment lost 4 bases and the J segment 0 bases; nucleotides outside the gene matches: 15. The CDR3 sequence is 20 residues long. Germline CDR1 reads MDHEN; CDR2 reads SYDVKM. The CDR3 reads CASSSHPTSGLPSSYNEQFF. DNA of the CDR3: TGTGCCAGCAGTTCACATCCGACTAGCGGGTTACCGAGCTCCTACAATGAGCAGTTCTTC.